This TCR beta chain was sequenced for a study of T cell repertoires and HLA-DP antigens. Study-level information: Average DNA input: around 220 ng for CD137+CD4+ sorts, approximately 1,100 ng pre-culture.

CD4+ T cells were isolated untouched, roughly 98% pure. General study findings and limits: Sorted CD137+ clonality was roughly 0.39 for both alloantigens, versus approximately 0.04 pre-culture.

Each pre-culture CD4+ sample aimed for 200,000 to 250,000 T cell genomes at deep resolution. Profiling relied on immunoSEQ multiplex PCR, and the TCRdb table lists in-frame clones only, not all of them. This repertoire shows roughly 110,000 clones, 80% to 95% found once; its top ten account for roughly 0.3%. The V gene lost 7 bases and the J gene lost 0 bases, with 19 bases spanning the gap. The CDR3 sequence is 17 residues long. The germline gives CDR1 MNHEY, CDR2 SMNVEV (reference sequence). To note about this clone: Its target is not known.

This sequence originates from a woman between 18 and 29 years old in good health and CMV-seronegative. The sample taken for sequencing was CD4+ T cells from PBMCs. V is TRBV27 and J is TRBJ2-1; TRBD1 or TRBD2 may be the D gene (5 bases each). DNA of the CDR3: TGTGCCAGCACAGGGAGTTGGGGAAGTGACTCCTACAATGAGCAGTTCTTC. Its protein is CASTGSWGSDSYNEQFF.